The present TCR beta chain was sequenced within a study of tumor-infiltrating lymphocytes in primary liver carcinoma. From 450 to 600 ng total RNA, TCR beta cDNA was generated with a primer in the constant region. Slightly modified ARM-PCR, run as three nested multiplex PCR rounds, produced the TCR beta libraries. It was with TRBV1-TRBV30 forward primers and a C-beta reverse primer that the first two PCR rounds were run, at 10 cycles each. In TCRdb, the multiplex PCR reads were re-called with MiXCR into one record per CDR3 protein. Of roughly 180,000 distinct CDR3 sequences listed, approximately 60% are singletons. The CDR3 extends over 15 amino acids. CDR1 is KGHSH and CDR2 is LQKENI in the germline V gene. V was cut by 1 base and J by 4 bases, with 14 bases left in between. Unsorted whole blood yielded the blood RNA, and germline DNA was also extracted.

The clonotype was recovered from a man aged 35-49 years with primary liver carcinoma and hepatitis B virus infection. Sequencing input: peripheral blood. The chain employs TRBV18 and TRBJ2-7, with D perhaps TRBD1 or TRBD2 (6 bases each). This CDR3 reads CASSPLGGTRYEQYF. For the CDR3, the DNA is TGTGCCAGCTCACCACTAGGGGGGACTCGGTACGAGCAGTACTTC.